The clone carrying this TCR beta chain was seen just once. This sample is drawn from a study of blood T cell repertoires in COVID-19. Study information: Some COVID-19 samples were acute and others convalescent; all came from the United States, Italy and Spain. T cells, B-cell-depleted T cells, or PBMCs supplied cDNA or gDNA.

Germline loops: CDR1 MNHEY, CDR2 SMNVEV (reference sequence). This CDR3 has 14 residues. V was trimmed by 6 bases and J by 0 bases, leaving 8 bases between them. Original handling: Amplifying reference gene primers gave estimates of nucleated cell counts. Method: immunoSEQ multiplex PCR; TCRdb's copy keeps in-frame clones and lacks some. The D gene and trimming were derived from the DNA, and the V and J assignments and clone size from that table. The repertoire holds tens of thousands of clones, with about 84% as singletons. The sequencing sample was made of peripheral blood. The genes are TRBV27 and TRBJ2-2; D is unclear. The TCR comes from an older woman with acute or convalescent COVID-19. The CDR3 protein is CASRAYANTGELFF. Here the CDR3 DNA reads TGTGCCAGCAGAGCGTACGCGAACACCGGGGAGCTGTTTTTT.